What follows are 21 T cell receptor beta chains derived from one specimen sequenced in a study of blood T cell repertoires in COVID-19. Assay used: immunoSEQ multiplex PCR; TCRdb lists only in-frame clones, some missing. The sample records around 170,000 clones, around 80% being singletons. The material sequenced was peripheral blood. These receptors were obtained from a man between 65 and 79 years old with active or convalescent COVID-19.

The J gene is TRBJ2-5, the V gene TRBV7-6; the match to TRBD1 covers 9 bases. There are 15 residues in the CDR3. Germline trimming cut 3 bases from V and 4 bases from J; bases unmatched to any gene: 6. CDR1 is SGHVS, CDR2 FNYEAQ, per germline. CDR3 protein: CASSLGQGEGETQYF. The DNA for the CDR3 is TGTGCCAGCAGCTTGGGACAGGGAGAGGGAGAGACCCAGTACTTC.

The gene calls are TRBV2 and TRBJ2-7; 8 bases align to TRBD2. After removal of 3 bases from V and 3 bases from J, the junction contained 7 bases not matched to a gene. This CDR3 spans 15 amino acids. The germline V gene encodes CDR1 SNHLY and CDR2 FYNNEI. CDR3 sequence: CASSDYSGNDYEQYF. CDR3 nucleotide sequence: TGTGCCAGCAGTGACTATAGCGGGAACGACTACGAGCAGTACTTC. The whole variable domain, filled in from reference TRBV2 and TRBJ2-7, reads EPEVTQTPSHQVTQMGQEVILRCVPISNHLYFYWYRQILGQKVEFLVSFYNNEISEKSEIFDDQFSVERPDGSNFTLKIRSTKLEDSAMYFCASSDYSGNDYEQYFGPGTRLTVT.

This rearrangement joins TRBV30 to TRBJ1-6; 9 bases line up with TRBD1. There are 16 residues in the CDR3. With V trimmed by 2 bases and J by 10 bases, 12 bases remained unmatched. From germline, CDR1 is GTSNPN and CDR2 SVGIG (reference sequence). The CDR3 here is CAWSFPGTGSDSPLHF. The CDR3 DNA sequence: TGTGCCTGGAGTTTTCCCGGGACAGGGAGCGACTCACCCCTCCACTTT.

V is TRBV5-1 and J is TRBJ1-2; D gene ambiguous. Per germline, CDR1 SGHRS and CDR2 YFSETQ. Trimming removed 2 bases at V and 3 bases at J, with 11 bases between. The CDR3 length is 14 residues. The DNA for the CDR3 is TGCGCCAGCAGCTTTGGGCAAAACTACTATGGCTACACCTTC. The encoded protein is CASSFGQNYYGYTF.

V is TRBV2 and J is TRBJ1-1, with 9 bases aligning to TRBD1. The CDR3 sequence is 15 residues long. Germline CDR1 and CDR2: SNHLY and FYNNEI. V lost 7 bases, J lost 7 bases, and 13 bases stayed unmatched. CDR3 loop: CASTQALGGQGEAFF. The CDR3 DNA reads as TGTGCCAGCACCCAAGCCCTGGGGGGACAGGGTGAAGCTTTCTTT.

This chain links TRBV10-1 with TRBJ2-7, with a tentative D call TRBD2 (5 bases). With 10 bases removed from V and 4 bases from J, the gap between germline ends came to 35 bases. In germline, CDR1 is WNHNN, CDR2 SYGVQD (reference sequence). There are 19 residues in the CDR3. CDR3: CANSLRGSRTEADQYEQYF. The CDR3 nucleotides are TGCGCCAACTCCCTCCGGGGATCGAGAACGGAGGCGGATCAATACGAGCAGTACTTC.

The chain recombines TRBV30 with TRBJ2-3; a possible D gene is TRBD2 (5 bases). CDR3 length: 15 amino acids. The germline V gene encodes CDR1 GTSNPN and CDR2 SVGIG (reference sequence). With 3 bases removed from V and 0 bases from J, the gap between germline ends came to 13 bases. As DNA, the CDR3 is TGTGCCTGGAGGGAAGCGGTCGTAAGCACAGATACGCAGTATTTT. Protein sequence: CAWREAVVSTDTQYF.

This chain links TRBV2 with TRBJ2-3; 8 bases line up with TRBD1. V lost 8 bases and J lost 2; bases outside the gene matches: 9. Germline values: CDR1 SNHLY, CDR2 FYNNEI. The CDR3 runs 15 residues. The CDR3 bases are TGTGCCAGCGCAATAATGGGACAGGTCACAGATACGCAGTATTTT. It codes for CASAIMGQVTDTQYF.

This clone has a count of ten or more. The J gene is TRBJ2-7, the V gene TRBV4-2; a weak D match, TRBD1 (6 bases). V was shortened by 4 bases and J by 3 bases, with 10 bases between the two germline ends. Germline-derived CDR1 and CDR2 are LGHNA and YNFKEQ. There are 13 residues in the CDR3. CDR3 protein: CASSRDNLYEQYF. For the CDR3, the DNA is TGTGCCAGCAGCCGGGACAACCTCTACGAGCAGTACTTC.

The CDR3 loop is CASSRGTGTEAFF. CDR3 in DNA: TGTGCCAGTAGTCGTGGGACAGGGACTGAAGCTTTCTTT. This chain joins TRBV19 and TRBJ1-1; 9 nucleotides line up with TRBD1. Germline V gives CDR1 LNHDA, CDR2 SQIVND (reference sequence). CDR3 length: 13 amino acids. J gave up 5 bases and V 5 bases, and 3 bases lay outside the gene matches.

The chain recombines TRBV6-5 with TRBJ2-7; 7 bases fit TRBD1. This CDR3 contains 13 residues. Trimming took 2 bases from V and 13 from J; bases not matched to a gene: 11. From germline, CDR1 is MNHEY and CDR2 SVGAGI. DNA for the CDR3: TGTGCCAGCAGTTACGAGTACAGGGGATCCCTTTACTTC. Translated: CASSYEYRGSLYF.

The DNA of the CDR3 is TGCGCCAGCAGCTGGACGGACAGGGACACTGAAGCTTTCTTT. This sequence encodes CASSWTDRDTEAFF. The chain is built from TRBV5-1 and TRBJ1-1; 8 nucleotides line up with TRBD1. The CDR3 is 14 residues long. The trim removed 3 bases at V and 3 bases at J, leaving 4 bases unmatched. CDR1 is SGHRS, CDR2 YFSETQ, per germline.

The chain recombines TRBV5-4 with TRBJ2-1, with 9 bases that match TRBD1. Germline CDR1 SGHNT, CDR2 YYREEE (reference sequence). The CDR3 sequence is 17 residues long. The V and J ends lost 0 bases and 7 bases, in that order; junction bases with no gene match: 11. In nucleotides, the CDR3 is TGTGCCAGCAGCTTGGAGGGAGGAACAGGGGGCTGGAATGAGCAGTTCTTC. Its protein product is CASSLEGGTGGWNEQFF.

The V and J genes are TRBV10-3 and TRBJ2-5, with 7 bases fitting TRBD1. This CDR3 contains 13 residues. CDR1 is ENHRY and CDR2 is SYGVKD in the germline V gene. Trimming took 8 bases from V and 2 from J; bases not matched to a gene: 5. CDR3 in amino acids: CAIRDSRQETQYF. The CDR3, as DNA: TGTGCCATCCGGGACAGTCGGCAAGAGACCCAGTACTTC.

This clone was observed a few times. The rearrangement joins TRBV5-4 to TRBJ1-2; D gene unclear. CDR1 SGHNT and CDR2 YYREEE come from the germline V gene (reference sequence). V dropped 4 bases and J dropped 6 bases, with 19 bases sitting between them. The CDR3 is 15 residues long. The CDR3, as DNA: TGTGCCAGCAGCCCGGAACCGGGAGGACGCGATGGCTACACCTTC. Amino acids: CASSPEPGGRDGYTF.

The genes are TRBV28 and TRBJ1-3; 8 positions agree with TRBD1. The V and J ends lost 6 bases and 4 bases, in that order; junction bases with no gene match: 5. The germline gives CDR1 MDHEN, CDR2 SYDVKM. The CDR3 contains 14 residues. The CDR3 sequence is CASSLTGGGNTIYF. In DNA, the CDR3 is TGTGCCAGCAGCCTAACAGGGGGGGGAAACACCATATATTTT.

The V gene is TRBV10-1, the J gene TRBJ2-7; 12 bases map to TRBD1. Unmatched junction bases numbered 7, after V lost 6 bases and J lost 7 bases. Germline assignment: CDR1 WNHNN and CDR2 SYGVQD (reference sequence). The CDR3 runs 14 residues. This chain's CDR3 is CASSPGQGAPEQYF. CDR3 sequence (DNA): TGCGCCAGCAGCCCGGGACAGGGGGCGCCGGAGCAGTACTTC.

This chain links TRBV15 with TRBJ1-2; the D is unclear. V was clipped by 0 bases and J by 0 bases, with 8 bases between them. The CDR3 is 15 amino acids. In germline, CDR1 is LNHNV, CDR2 YYDKDF (reference sequence). CDR3 in amino acids: CATSRERESNYGYTF. Here the CDR3 DNA reads TGTGCCACCAGCAGAGAAAGGGAGTCTAACTATGGCTACACCTTC.

V and J are TRBV6-1 and TRBJ2-3, with TRBD2 matching 13 bases. The CDR3 spans 17 residues. CDR1 is MNHNS and CDR2 is SASEGT in the germline V gene. V shed 3 bases, J shed 4 bases, and the junction held 7 bases outside the gene matches. CDR3: CASSESSTSGGADTQYF. CDR3 nucleotides: TGTGCCAGCAGTGAGTCTTCCACTAGCGGGGGGGCAGATACGCAGTATTTT.

A few counts support this clone. The V and J genes are TRBV9 and TRBJ1-1; no clear D gene. CDR3 length equals 13 residues. Looked up from germline, CDR1 is SGDLS and CDR2 is YYNGEE. V gave up 0 bases and J gave up 4 bases, with 7 bases separating them. The CDR3 DNA sequence: TGTGCCAGCAGCGTAGTCGAGCTCACTGAAGCTTTCTTT. It translates to CASSVVELTEAFF.

The gene calls are TRBV3-1 (or the pseudogene TRBV3-2) and TRBJ2-1; 7 bases agree with TRBD2. V lost 4 bases to trimming and J lost 1 base; unmatched junction nucleotides: 7. The CDR3 consists of 16 residues. Germline V gene lookup returns CDR1 LGHDT and CDR2 YNNKEL (reference sequence). CDR3 sequence: CASSPRGAGSYNEQFF. CDR3 DNA: TGTGCCAGCAGCCCCCGGGGAGCGGGGTCCTACAATGAGCAGTTCTTC.